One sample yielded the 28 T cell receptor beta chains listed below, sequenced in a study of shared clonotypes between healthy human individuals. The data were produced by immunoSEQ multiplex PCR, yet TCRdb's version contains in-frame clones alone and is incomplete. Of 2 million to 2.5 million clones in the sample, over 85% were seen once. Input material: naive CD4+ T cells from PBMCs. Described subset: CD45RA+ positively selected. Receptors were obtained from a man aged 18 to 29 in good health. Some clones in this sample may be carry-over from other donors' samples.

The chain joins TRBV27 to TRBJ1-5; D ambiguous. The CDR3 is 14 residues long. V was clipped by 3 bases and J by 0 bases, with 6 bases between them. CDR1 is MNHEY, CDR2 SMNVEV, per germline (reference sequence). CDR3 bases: TGTGCCAGCAGTTTGGTTCCTAGCAATCAGCCCCAGCATTTT. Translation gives CASSLVPSNQPQHF.

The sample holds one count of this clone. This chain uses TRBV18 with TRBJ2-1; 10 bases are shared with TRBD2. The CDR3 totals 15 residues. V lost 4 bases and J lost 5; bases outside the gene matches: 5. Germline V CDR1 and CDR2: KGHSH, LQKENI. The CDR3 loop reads CASSLTSGAHNEQFF. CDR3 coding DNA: TGTGCCAGCTCACTCACTAGCGGGGCTCACAATGAGCAGTTCTTC.

CDR3 bases: TGTGCCAGCAGCCAGGGACTAGCAGAATACAATGAGCAGTTCTTC. Translating it yields CASSQGLAEYNEQFF. The J gene is TRBJ2-1, the V gene TRBV7-9; TRBD2 agrees at 9 bases. The CDR3 has 15 amino acids. Unmatched junction bases numbered 6, after V lost 5 bases and J lost 4 bases. Germline loops: CDR1 SEHNR, CDR2 FQNEAQ (reference sequence).

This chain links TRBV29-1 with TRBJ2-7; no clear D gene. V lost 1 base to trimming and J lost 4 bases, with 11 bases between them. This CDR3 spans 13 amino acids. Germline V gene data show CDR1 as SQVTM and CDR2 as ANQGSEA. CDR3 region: CSVEGARQYEQYF. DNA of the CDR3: TGCAGCGTTGAAGGGGCTCGACAATACGAGCAGTACTTC.

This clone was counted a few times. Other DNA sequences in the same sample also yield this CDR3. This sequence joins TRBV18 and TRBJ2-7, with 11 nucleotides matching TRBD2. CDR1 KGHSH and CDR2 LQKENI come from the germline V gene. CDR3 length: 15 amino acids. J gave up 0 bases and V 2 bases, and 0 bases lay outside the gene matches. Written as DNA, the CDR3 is TGTGCCAGCTCACCAACTAGCGGGAGCTCCTACGAGCAGTACTTC. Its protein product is CASSPTSGSSYEQYF. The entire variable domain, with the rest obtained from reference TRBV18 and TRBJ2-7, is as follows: NAGVMQNPRHLVRRRGQEARLRCSPMKGHSHVYWYRQLPEEGLKFMVYLQKENIIDESGMPKERFSAEFPKEGPSILRIQQVVRGDSAAYFCASSPTSGSSYEQYFGPGTRLTVT.

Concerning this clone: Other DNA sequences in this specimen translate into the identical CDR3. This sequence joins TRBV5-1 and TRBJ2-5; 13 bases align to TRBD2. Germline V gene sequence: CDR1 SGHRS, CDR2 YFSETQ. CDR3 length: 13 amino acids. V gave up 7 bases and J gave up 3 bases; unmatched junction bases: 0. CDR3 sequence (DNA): TGCGCCAGCGGACTAGCGGGAGAAGAGACCCAGTACTTC. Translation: CASGLAGEETQYF.

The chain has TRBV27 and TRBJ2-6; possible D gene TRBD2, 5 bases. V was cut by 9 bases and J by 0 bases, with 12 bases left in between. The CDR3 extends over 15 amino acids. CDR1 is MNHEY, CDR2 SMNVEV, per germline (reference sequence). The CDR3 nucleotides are TGTGCCAGTGGGGAGCCGAGCTCTGGGGCCAACGTCCTGACTTTC. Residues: CASGEPSSGANVLTF. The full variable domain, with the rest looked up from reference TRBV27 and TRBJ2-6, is EAQVTQNPRYLITVTGKKLTVTCSQNMNHEYMSWYRQDPGLGLRQIYYSMNVEVTDKGDVPEGYKVSRKEKRNFPLILESPSPNQTSLYFCASGEPSSGANVLTFGAGSRLTVL.

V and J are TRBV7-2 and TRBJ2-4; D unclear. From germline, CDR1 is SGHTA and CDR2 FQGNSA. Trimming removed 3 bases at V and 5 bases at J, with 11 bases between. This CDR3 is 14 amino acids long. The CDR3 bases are TGTGCCAGCAGCTTTACCGGGCCCCAAAACATTCAGTACTTC. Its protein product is CASSFTGPQNIQYF.

CDR3 residues: CARGTSGNTDTQYF. The CDR3 nucleotides are TGTGCCAGGGGGACTAGCGGTAACACAGATACGCAGTATTTT. V and J are TRBV7-9 and TRBJ2-3, with 11 bases fitting TRBD2. The CDR3 runs to 14 residues. Germline CDR1 reads SEHNR; CDR2 reads FQNEAQ (reference sequence). V gave up 9 bases and J gave up 2 bases; unmatched junction bases: 4.

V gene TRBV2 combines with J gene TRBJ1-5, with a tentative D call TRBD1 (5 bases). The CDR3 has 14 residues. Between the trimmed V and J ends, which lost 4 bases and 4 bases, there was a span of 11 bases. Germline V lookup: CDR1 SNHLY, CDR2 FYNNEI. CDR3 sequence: CASSGGDGNQPQHF. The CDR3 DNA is TGTGCCAGCAGTGGGGGGGACGGTAATCAGCCCCAGCATTTT.

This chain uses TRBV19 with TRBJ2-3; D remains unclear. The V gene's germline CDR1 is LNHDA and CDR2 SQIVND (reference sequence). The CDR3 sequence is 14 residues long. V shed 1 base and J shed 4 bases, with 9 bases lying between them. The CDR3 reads CASSIGSTSDTQYF. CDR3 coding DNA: TGTGCCAGTAGTATAGGATCGACTTCAGATACGCAGTATTTT.

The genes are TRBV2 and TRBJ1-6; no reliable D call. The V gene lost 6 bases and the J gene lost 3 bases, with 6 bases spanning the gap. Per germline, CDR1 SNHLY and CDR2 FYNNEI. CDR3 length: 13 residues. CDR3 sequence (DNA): TGTGCCAGCAGCAGAGACTATAATTCACCCCTCCACTTT. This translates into CASSRDYNSPLHF.

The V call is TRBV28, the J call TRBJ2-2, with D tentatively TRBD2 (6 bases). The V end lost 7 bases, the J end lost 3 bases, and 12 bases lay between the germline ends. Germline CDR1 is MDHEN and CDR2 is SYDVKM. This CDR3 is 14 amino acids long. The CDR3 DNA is TGTGCCAGCATAATTAGCGGTTACACCGGGGAGCTGTTTTTT. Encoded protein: CASIISGYTGELFF.

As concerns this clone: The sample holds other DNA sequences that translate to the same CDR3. CDR3 in amino acids: CASSPELAGGYNEQFF. In nucleotides, the CDR3 is TGCGCCAGCAGCCCGGAACTAGCGGGAGGCTACAATGAGCAGTTCTTC. The V call is TRBV5-1, the J call TRBJ2-1, with 12 bases aligning to TRBD2. Per germline, CDR1 SGHRS and CDR2 YFSETQ. V dropped 4 bases and J dropped 3; count of bases not matched to a gene: 5. This CDR3 has 16 residues.

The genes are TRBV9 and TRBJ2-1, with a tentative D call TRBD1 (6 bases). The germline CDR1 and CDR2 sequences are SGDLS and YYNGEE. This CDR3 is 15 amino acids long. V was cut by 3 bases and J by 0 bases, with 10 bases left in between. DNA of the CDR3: TGTGCCAGCAGCGGCCAGGGGAACTCCTACAATGAGCAGTTCTTC. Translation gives CASSGQGNSYNEQFF.

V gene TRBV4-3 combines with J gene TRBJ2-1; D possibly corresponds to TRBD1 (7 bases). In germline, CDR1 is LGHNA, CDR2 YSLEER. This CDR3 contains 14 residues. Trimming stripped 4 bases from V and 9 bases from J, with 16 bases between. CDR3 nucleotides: TGCGCCAGCAGCCGGAAGGAGGGGGCGGTTGAGCAGTTCTTC. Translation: CASSRKEGAVEQFF.

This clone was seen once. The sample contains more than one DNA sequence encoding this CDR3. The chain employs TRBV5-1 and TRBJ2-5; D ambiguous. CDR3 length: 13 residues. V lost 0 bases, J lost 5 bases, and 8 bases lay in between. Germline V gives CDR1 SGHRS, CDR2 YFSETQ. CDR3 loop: CASSLVPGETQYF. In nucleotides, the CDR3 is TGCGCCAGCAGCTTGGTACCCGGGGAGACCCAGTACTTC.

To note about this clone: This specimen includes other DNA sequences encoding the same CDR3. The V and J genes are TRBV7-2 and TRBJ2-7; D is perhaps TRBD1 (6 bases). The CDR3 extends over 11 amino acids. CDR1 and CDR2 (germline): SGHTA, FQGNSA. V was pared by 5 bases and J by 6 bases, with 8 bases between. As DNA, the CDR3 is TGTGCCAGCAGCCTGGGGGCCGAGCAGTACTTC. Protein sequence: CASSLGAEQYF.

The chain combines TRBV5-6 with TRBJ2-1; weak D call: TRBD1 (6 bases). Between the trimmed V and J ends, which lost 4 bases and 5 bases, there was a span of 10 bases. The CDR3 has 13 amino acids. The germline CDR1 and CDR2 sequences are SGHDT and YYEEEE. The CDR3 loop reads CASSLTGNNEQFF. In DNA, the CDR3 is TGTGCCAGCAGCCTGACAGGAAACAATGAGCAGTTCTTC. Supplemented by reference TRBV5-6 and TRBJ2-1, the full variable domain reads DAGVTQSPTHLIKTRGQQVTLRCSPKSGHDTVSWYQQALGQGPQFIFQYYEEEERQRGNFPDRFSGHQFPNYSSELNVNALLLGDSALYLCASSLTGNNEQFFGPGTRLTVL.

The CDR3 sequence: CASSLNFNYGYTF. DNA for the CDR3: TGTGCCAGCAGCTTGAATTTTAACTATGGCTACACCTTC. The V and J genes are TRBV5-8 and TRBJ1-2; no clear D. The CDR3 runs to 13 residues. Looked up from germline, CDR1 is SGHTS and CDR2 is YDEGEE. The V gene lost 1 base and the J gene lost 1 base, with 5 bases spanning the gap.

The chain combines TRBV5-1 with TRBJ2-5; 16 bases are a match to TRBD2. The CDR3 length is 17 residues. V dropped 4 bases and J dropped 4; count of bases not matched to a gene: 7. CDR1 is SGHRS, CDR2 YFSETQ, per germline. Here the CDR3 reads CASSPGLAGGPRETQYF. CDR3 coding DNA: TGCGCCAGCAGCCCGGGACTAGCGGGAGGGCCCCGAGAGACCCAGTACTTC.

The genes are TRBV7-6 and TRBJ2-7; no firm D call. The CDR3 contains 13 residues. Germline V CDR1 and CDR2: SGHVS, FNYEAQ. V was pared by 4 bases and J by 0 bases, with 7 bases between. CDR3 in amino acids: CASSSWRSYEQYF. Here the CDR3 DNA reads TGTGCCAGCAGCTCCTGGCGCTCCTACGAGCAGTACTTC.

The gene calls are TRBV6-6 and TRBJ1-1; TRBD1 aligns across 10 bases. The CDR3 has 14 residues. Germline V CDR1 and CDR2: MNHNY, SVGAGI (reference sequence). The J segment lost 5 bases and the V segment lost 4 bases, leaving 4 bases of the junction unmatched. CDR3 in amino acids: CASSWEGQGTEAFF. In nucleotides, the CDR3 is TGTGCCAGCAGTTGGGAGGGACAGGGGACTGAAGCTTTCTTT.

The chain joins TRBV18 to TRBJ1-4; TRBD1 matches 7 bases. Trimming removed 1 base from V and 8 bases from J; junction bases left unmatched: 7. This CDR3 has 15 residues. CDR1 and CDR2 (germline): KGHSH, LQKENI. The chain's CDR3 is CASSPLRQGEEKLFF. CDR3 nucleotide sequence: TGTGCCAGCTCACCACTTCGACAGGGTGAGGAAAAACTGTTTTTT.

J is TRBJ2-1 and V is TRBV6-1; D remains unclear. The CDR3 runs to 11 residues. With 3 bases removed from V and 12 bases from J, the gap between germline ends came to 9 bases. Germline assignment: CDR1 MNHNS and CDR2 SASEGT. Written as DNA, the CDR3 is TGTGCCAGCAGTGACCGTTATGGGCAGTTCTTC. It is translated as CASSDRYGQFF.

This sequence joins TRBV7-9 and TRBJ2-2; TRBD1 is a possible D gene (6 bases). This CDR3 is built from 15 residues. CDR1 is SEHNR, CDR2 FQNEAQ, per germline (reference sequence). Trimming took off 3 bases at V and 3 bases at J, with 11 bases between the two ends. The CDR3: CASSFGGADTGELFF. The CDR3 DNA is TGTGCCAGCAGCTTTGGGGGCGCGGACACCGGGGAGCTGTTTTTT.

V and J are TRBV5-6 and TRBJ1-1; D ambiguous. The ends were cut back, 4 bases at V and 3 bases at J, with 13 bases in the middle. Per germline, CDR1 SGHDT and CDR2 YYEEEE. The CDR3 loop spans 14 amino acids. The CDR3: CASSPRLGYTEAFF. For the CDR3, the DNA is TGTGCCAGCAGCCCCCGTCTGGGGTACACTGAAGCTTTCTTT. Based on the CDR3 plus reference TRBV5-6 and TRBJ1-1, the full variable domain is DAGVTQSPTHLIKTRGQQVTLRCSPKSGHDTVSWYQQALGQGPQFIFQYYEEEERQRGNFPDRFSGHQFPNYSSELNVNALLLGDSALYLCASSPRLGYTEAFFGQGTRLTVV.

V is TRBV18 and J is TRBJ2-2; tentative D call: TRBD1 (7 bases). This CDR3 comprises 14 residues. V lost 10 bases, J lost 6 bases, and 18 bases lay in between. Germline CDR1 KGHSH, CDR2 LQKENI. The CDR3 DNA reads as TGTGCCACGTCCGGGACCAGGGGGGCCGGGGAGCTGTTTTTT. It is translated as CATSGTRGAGELFF.